This passage covers 5 T cell receptor beta chains from one sample sequenced in a study of cytomegalovirus exposure and HLA in healthy donors. This PCR relied on a set of 60 Vbeta primers and 13 Jbeta primers. Sequencing was performed with immunoSEQ multiplex PCR; in TCRdb, only in-frame clones are kept and a portion is missing. Of over 200,000 clones detected, over 75% appear once; the ten largest clones hold roughly 1.3%. The sample was PBMCs. Receptor source: a human donor in good health.

The chain joins TRBV29-1 to TRBJ2-1; possible D gene TRBD1, 6 bases. The CDR3 totals 13 residues. With 3 bases removed from V and 14 bases from J, the gap between germline ends came to 20 bases. Looked up from germline, CDR1 is SQVTM and CDR2 is ANQGSEA. As DNA, the CDR3 is TGCAGCGTTGAGAGGGGGTGGGGCAGGGGAGAGTTCTTC. Its protein product is CSVERGWGRGEFF.

V usage is TRBV19 and J usage is TRBJ2-2; TRBD1 agrees at 11 bases. CDR3 length: 17 residues. Trimming at V came to 8 bases and at J to 0 bases, leaving 8 bases not matched to a gene. Germline V gene lookup returns CDR1 LNHDA and CDR2 SQIVND (reference sequence). CDR3 amino acids: CASRWTGGISNTGELFF. CDR3 sequence (DNA): TGTGCCAGTCGTTGGACAGGGGGCATTTCGAACACCGGGGAGCTGTTTTTT. Full variable domain (remainder filled in from reference TRBV19 and TRBJ2-2): DGGITQSPKYLFRKEGQNVTLSCEQNLNHDAMYWYRQDPGQGLRLIYYSQIVNDFQKGDIAEGYSVSREKKESFPLTVTSAQKNPTAFYLCASRWTGGISNTGELFFGEGSRLTVL.

This chain connects TRBV5-6 to TRBJ1-2; 12 nucleotides align to TRBD1. This CDR3 has 15 residues. The V gene's germline CDR1 is SGHDT and CDR2 YYEEEE. V shed 0 bases and J 6 bases; nucleotides not matched to a gene: 3. The CDR3 coding sequence is TGTGCCAGCAGCTTGGTCGGGACAGGGGGCGATGGCTACACCTTC. This codes for CASSLVGTGGDGYTF.

This clone was recorded once. The V and J genes are TRBV10-3 and TRBJ1-2; D is undetermined. Germline loops: CDR1 ENHRY, CDR2 SYGVKD. The CDR3 spans 13 residues. Trimming removed 8 bases at V and 0 bases at J, with 10 bases between. The CDR3: CAIAQETNYGYTF. CDR3 bases: TGTGCCATCGCTCAGGAAACTAACTATGGCTACACCTTC.

The rearrangement links TRBV5-1 to TRBJ2-2; TRBD2 aligns across 11 bases. The CDR3 contains 17 residues. The V gene end was trimmed by 1 base and the J gene end by 4 bases; junction bases not matched to a gene: 6. CDR1 and CDR2 from the germline V gene are SGHRS and YFSETQ. CDR3 amino acids: CASSLRGTSGSTGELFF. CDR3 DNA sequence: TGCGCCAGCAGCTTGAGGGGTACTAGCGGGAGCACCGGGGAGCTGTTTTTT. Together with reference TRBV5-1 and TRBJ2-2, the CDR3 gives the full variable domain: KAGVTQTPRYLIKTRGQQVTLSCSPISGHRSVSWYQQTPGQGLQFLFEYFSETQRNKGNFPGRFSGRQFSNSRSEMNVSTLELGDSALYLCASSLRGTSGSTGELFFGEGSRLTVL.